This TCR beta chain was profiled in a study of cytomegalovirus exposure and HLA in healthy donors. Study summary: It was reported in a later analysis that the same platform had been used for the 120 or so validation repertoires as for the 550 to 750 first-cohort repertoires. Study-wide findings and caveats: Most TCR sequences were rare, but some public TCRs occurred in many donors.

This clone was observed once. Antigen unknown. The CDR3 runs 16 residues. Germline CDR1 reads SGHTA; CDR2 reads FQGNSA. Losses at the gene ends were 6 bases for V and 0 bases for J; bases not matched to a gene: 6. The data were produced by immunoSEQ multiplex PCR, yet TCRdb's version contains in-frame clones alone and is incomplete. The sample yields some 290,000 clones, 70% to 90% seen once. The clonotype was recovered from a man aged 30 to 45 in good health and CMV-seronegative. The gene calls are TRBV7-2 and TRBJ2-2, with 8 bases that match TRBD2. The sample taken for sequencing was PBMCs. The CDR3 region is CASSSHGGANTGELFF. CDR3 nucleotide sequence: TGTGCCAGCAGTTCTCACGGGGGGGCGAACACCGGGGAGCTGTTTTTT.